This T cell receptor (beta chain) was documented in a study of T cell responses to AZD1222 COVID-19 vaccine. Regarding the study as a whole: Targets within unmutated variant regions were reportedly found for nearly half of spike-specific TCRs.

Generated by immunoSEQ multiplex PCR, the TCRdb table keeps only in-frame clones and is missing some. In the table there are 80,000 to 100,000 clones, around 88% of which are singletons. For this clone: The target antigen is unknown.

CDR3 length: 13 amino acids. The ends were cut back, 5 bases at V and 0 bases at J, with 8 bases in the middle. CDR1 is LNHDA, CDR2 SQIVND, per germline (reference sequence). The sample in question was peripheral blood, obtained 28 days after the second AZD1222 dose. The sequence was obtained from an adult who received the AZD1222 COVID-19 vaccine. This chain joins TRBV19 and TRBJ2-7; D not certain. The CDR3 protein is CASSSRNSYEQYF. The CDR3 DNA is TGTGCCAGTAGTTCCCGCAACTCCTACGAGCAGTACTTC.